The 10 T cell receptor beta chains in this list originate from one sample, sequenced in a study of Ad26.COV2.S vaccination and SARS-CoV-2 variants (dated by TCRdb to the early 2020s). This specimen's treatment or condition label, per the study, means: some 19 received Ad26.COV2.S at low or high dose, single or two shots; roughly 5 received placebo; per-sample allocation not given. Repertoires of vaccine and placebo recipients were sequenced from samples taken on day 63 after the first injection. The library was obtained by the immunoSEQ multiplex PCR assay. The clones in this table, taken by TCRdb from immuneACCESS, are in-frame only. Not every clone is retained; where verified, under half of the shortfall comes from an unresolved V gene, and the cause of the rest is unknown. In this sample the table shows approximately 400,000 clones, approximately 85% of which occur a single time. The ten largest clones capture about 3.3% of the sample.

Sequencing was performed on peripheral blood, taken in a trial of Ad26.COV2.S vaccine versus placebo. The receptor source for this set is a person aged 18-65 years who received the Ad26.COV2.S COVID-19 vaccine or a placebo.

V gene TRBV6-2 or TRBV6-3 combines with J gene TRBJ2-2; D gene uncertain. Germline loops: CDR1 MNHEY, CDR2 SVGEGT. V lost 5 bases to trimming and J lost 5 bases, with 15 bases between them. CDR3 length: 15 residues. The CDR3 nucleotides are TGTGCCAGCAGTCGCGGCGAGAAGTCTACCGGGGAGCTGTTTTTT. Translation gives CASSRGEKSTGELFF.

Note on this clone: Germline is not matched at one junction end, which may reflect a read error. The V call is TRBV6-1, the J call TRBJ1-2, with no clear D. The CDR3 is 14 residues long. Per germline, CDR1 MNHNS and CDR2 SASEGT. CDR3 sequence reads: CASSEGPEYYGYTF. The CDR3 DNA is TGTGCCAGCAGTGAAGGTCCAGAGTACTACGGCTACACCTTC.

CDR3 in DNA: TGTGCCAGCAGTTACACCGTCTTGGGCAATCAGCCCCAGCATTTT. It is translated as CASSYTVLGNQPQHF. The V call is TRBV6-2 or TRBV6-3, the J call TRBJ1-5; D is undetermined. Trimming removed 2 bases at V and 2 bases at J, with 10 bases between. The CDR3 has 15 amino acids. Germline CDR1 is MNHEY and CDR2 is SVGEGT.

The CDR3 sequence: CASSPGAGVGEKLFF. The CDR3 coding sequence is TGTGCCAGCAGCCCCGGAGCGGGGGTTGGAGAAAAACTGTTTTTT. The rearrangement links TRBV9 to TRBJ1-4; D may be TRBD1 (5 bases). Germline assignment: CDR1 SGDLS and CDR2 YYNGEE. The CDR3 is made up of 15 amino acids. Trimming removed 4 bases from V and 8 bases from J, with 18 bases in between.

The table lists this clone with a count of one. The chain joins TRBV3-1 (or the pseudogene TRBV3-2) to TRBJ2-5, with a weak D call TRBD2 (7 bases). CDR3 size: 16 residues. Trimming pared 1 base from V and 2 bases from J, leaving 14 bases between. CDR1 is LGHDT, CDR2 YNNKEL, per germline (reference sequence). CDR3 DNA: TGTGCCAGCAGCCAAGGGACGGGGGGCATACAAGAGACCCAGTACTTC. This codes for CASSQGTGGIQETQYF.

The rearrangement uses TRBV15 and TRBJ2-5; D is ambiguous. Germline V gene sequence: CDR1 LNHNV, CDR2 YYDKDF (reference sequence). The CDR3 contains 16 residues. Trimming removed 0 bases from V and 5 bases from J, with 16 bases in between. The CDR3 DNA reads as TGTGCCACCAGCAGAGATCGGAAAGTTGGTGGCGAGACCCAGTACTTC. Its protein is CATSRDRKVGGETQYF.

The chain couples TRBV7-2 to TRBJ2-1; TRBD1 might be the D (5 bases). The CDR3 loop spans 14 amino acids. V lost 0 bases and J 6 bases, leaving 9 bases between the germline ends. Per germline, CDR1 SGHTA and CDR2 FQGNSA. The CDR3 loop reads CASSLAWQGNEQFF. As DNA, the CDR3 is TGTGCCAGCAGCTTAGCGTGGCAGGGCAATGAGCAGTTCTTC.

J is TRBJ2-7 and V is TRBV5-6; TRBD2 is a possible D gene (5 bases). Germline assignment: CDR1 SGHDT and CDR2 YYEEEE. Trimming pared 1 base from V and 0 bases from J, leaving 17 bases between. The CDR3 loop spans 17 amino acids. CDR3 residues: CASSLSGRGTLSYEQYF. CDR3 DNA: TGTGCCAGCAGCTTGAGTGGTCGGGGTACCCTCTCCTACGAGCAGTACTTC.

The chain recombines TRBV7-9 with TRBJ1-1; unclear D gene. Deletions cut 3 bases from V and 4 bases from J, with 9 bases between. Germline-derived CDR1 and CDR2 are SEHNR and FQNEAQ (reference sequence). The CDR3 is made up of 13 amino acids. CDR3 residues: CASSFAGATEAFF. The CDR3 bases are TGTGCCAGCAGCTTCGCAGGCGCCACTGAAGCTTTCTTT.

This clone was observed a few times. This sequence joins TRBV5-1 and TRBJ2-3; D gene uncertain. Trimming cost V 4 bases and J 0 bases, with 6 bases left between them. CDR1 is SGHRS and CDR2 is YFSETQ in the germline V gene. The CDR3 is 13 residues long. Here the CDR3 reads CASSLTSTDTQYF. The CDR3 DNA follows: TGCGCCAGCAGCCTTACTAGCACAGATACGCAGTATTTT.